This TCR beta chain appears in the sequencing data of a study of blood T cell repertoires in COVID-19. Study overall: Samples representing acute and convalescent COVID-19 were sourced from the United States, Italy and Spain.

CDR1 and CDR2 (germline): SGHNT, YYREEE (reference sequence). The V end was cut by 1 base, the J end by 6 bases, with 6 bases between. The CDR3 covers 12 residues. Per the original data handling: Reference gene primer amplification yielded estimated nucleated cell counts. Generated by immunoSEQ multiplex PCR, the TCRdb table keeps only in-frame clones and is missing some. That table is the source of V, J and clone size, and D and trimming were worked out from the DNA. The data show 150,000 to 200,000 clones, around 83% seen once. The chain carries TRBV5-4 and TRBJ2-3; D ambiguous. The source is a woman aged 55 to 70 with acute or convalescent COVID-19. The sequenced sample was peripheral blood. CDR3 amino acids: CASSLPYDTQYF. DNA for the CDR3: TGTGCCAGCAGCTTGCCCTACGATACGCAGTATTTT.